The rows below give T cell receptor beta chains drawn from one sample of a study of control samples from healthy donors and cancer patients. Libraries were prepared by immunoSEQ multiplex PCR; TCRdb keeps only in-frame clonotypes and omits some of them. The repertoire holds around 130,000 clones, with around nine tenths as singletons. The sequenced sample was blood. The receptors were sampled from a man between 45 and 60 years old in good health. CDR3s include the opening cysteine and the closing phenylalanine or tryptophan. D genes are given only for firm matches. Not every row has a clone size; where given, it reads once, few, many or a size class.

v_call: TRBV5-1
clone_size: -
d_call: -
j_call: TRBJ2-3
cdr3_nt: TGCGCCAGCATCAGGGGTTCTAGCACAGATACGCAGTATTTT
cdr3_aa: CASIRGSSTDTQYF

v_call: TRBV7-9
clone_size: -
d_call: -
j_call: TRBJ2-5
cdr3_nt: TGTGCCAGCAGCTTAGAAGTGGTAGAGACCCAGTACTTC
cdr3_aa: CASSLEVVETQYF

v_call: TRBV28
clone_size: once
d_call: -
j_call: TRBJ2-7
cdr3_nt: TGTGCCAGCAGAGAGAGTTTAGACGAGCAGTACTTC
cdr3_aa: CASRESLDEQYF

v_call: TRBV10-2
clone_size: -
d_call: TRBD2
j_call: TRBJ2-1
cdr3_nt: TGCGCCAGCAGATTCGGACTAGCGGGTTCAGATGAGCAGTTCTTC
cdr3_aa: CASRFGLAGSDEQFF

v_call: TRBV18
clone_size: -
d_call: TRBD2
j_call: TRBJ2-1
cdr3_nt: TGTGCCAGCTCACCACCTGGGCTAGCGGGGGGCCATGAGCAGTTCTTC
cdr3_aa: CASSPPGLAGGHEQFF

v_call: TRBV14
clone_size: -
d_call: -
j_call: TRBJ1-2
cdr3_nt: TGTGCCAGCAGCCAAGTGACGTTCGGCATCCATCAGTCCCTTAACTATGGCTACACCTTC
cdr3_aa: CASSQVTFGIHQSLNYGYTF

v_call: TRBV6-5
clone_size: -
d_call: -
j_call: TRBJ1-1
cdr3_nt: TGTGCCAGCAGTCGCCCCGGCTACGAGAACACTGAAGCTTTCTTT
cdr3_aa: CASSRPGYENTEAFF

v_call: TRBV18
clone_size: -
d_call: TRBD2
j_call: TRBJ2-3
cdr3_nt: TGTGCCAGCCCAGGACTAGCGGGGGACCGGGATACGCAGTATTTT
cdr3_aa: CASPGLAGDRDTQYF

v_call: TRBV19
clone_size: -
d_call: TRBD2
j_call: TRBJ2-6
cdr3_nt: TGTGCCAGTACCGCCCTAGGGACTAAAGCACCTGGGGCCAACGTCCTGACTTTC
cdr3_aa: CASTALGTKAPGANVLTF

v_call: TRBV9
clone_size: -
d_call: -
j_call: TRBJ1-6
cdr3_nt: TGTGCCAGCAGCGTTTCGGTCAACTCCTATAATTCACCCCTCCACTTT
cdr3_aa: CASSVSVNSYNSPLHF

v_call: TRBV5-8
clone_size: -
d_call: -
j_call: TRBJ1-3
cdr3_nt: TGTGCCAGCAGCTTGCGGGTATTCTCTGGAAACACCATATATTTT
cdr3_aa: CASSLRVFSGNTIYF

v_call: TRBV24-1
clone_size: -
d_call: -
j_call: TRBJ2-5
cdr3_nt: TGTGCCACCAGTGATTTGAAAGGGAAGGATCCGGAGACCCAGTACTTC
cdr3_aa: CATSDLKGKDPETQYF

v_call: TRBV19
clone_size: -
d_call: -
j_call: TRBJ2-5
cdr3_nt: TGTGCCAGTAGTATAACTCTCGGACAGACTTCCCAAGAGACCCAGTACTTC
cdr3_aa: CASSITLGQTSQETQYF

v_call: TRBV7-9
clone_size: few
d_call: -
j_call: TRBJ2-1
cdr3_nt: TGTGCCAGCAGCTTAACGACCAGCAACCCCTCCTTGAGGGTCTTC
cdr3_aa: CASSLTTSNPSLRVF

v_call: TRBV5-1
clone_size: -
d_call: -
j_call: TRBJ2-2
cdr3_nt: TGCGCCAGCGAAGCTTCGCAGAGATCGAACACCGGGGAGCTGTTTTTT
cdr3_aa: CASEASQRSNTGELFF

v_call: TRBV5-4
clone_size: -
d_call: TRBD2
j_call: TRBJ2-5
cdr3_nt: TGTGCCAGCAGCTTCGGGGGGATTGCTGAGACCCAGTACTTC
cdr3_aa: CASSFGGIAETQYF

v_call: TRBV3-1/TRBV3-2
clone_size: -
d_call: -
j_call: TRBJ2-7
cdr3_nt: TGTGCCAGCAGCCAACTGACAGTTCTCGGCGAGCAGTACTTC
cdr3_aa: CASSQLTVLGEQYF

v_call: TRBV3-1/TRBV3-2
clone_size: -
d_call: TRBD2
j_call: TRBJ2-1
cdr3_nt: TGTGCCAGCAGCCACTGGGGCGGGGGGGCCAATGAGCAGTTCTTC
cdr3_aa: CASSHWGGGANEQFF

v_call: TRBV5-4
clone_size: -
d_call: -
j_call: TRBJ2-1
cdr3_nt: TGTGCCAGCAGCAATAACTTGGAGCCACAGTTCTTC
cdr3_aa: CASSNNLEPQFF

v_call: TRBV29-1
clone_size: -
d_call: TRBD2
j_call: TRBJ2-5
cdr3_nt: TGCAGCGTTGAACTAGCGGGTCAAGGGGAGACCCAGTACTTC
cdr3_aa: CSVELAGQGETQYF

v_call: TRBV2
clone_size: few
d_call: -
j_call: TRBJ1-2
cdr3_nt: TGTGCCAGTGTCCCCGGGACACCAAACTATGGCTACACCTTC
cdr3_aa: CASVPGTPNYGYTF

v_call: TRBV5-1
clone_size: once
d_call: TRBD2
j_call: TRBJ2-1
cdr3_nt: TGCGCCAGCAGCACACTAGCGGGGGGGCACAATGAGCAGTTCTTC
cdr3_aa: CASSTLAGGHNEQFF

v_call: TRBV10-1
clone_size: -
d_call: TRBD1
j_call: TRBJ2-7
cdr3_nt: TGCGCCAGCAGGACCGGGACAGGCAGGGCCGAGCAGTACTTC
cdr3_aa: CASRTGTGRAEQYF

v_call: TRBV19
clone_size: -
d_call: TRBD2
j_call: TRBJ2-3
cdr3_nt: TGTGCCAGTAGTGCGGCCTTACAGCGCAGCGGGGGGAAATTCACAGATACGCAGTATTTT
cdr3_aa: CASSAALQRSGGKFTDTQYF

v_call: TRBV5-1
clone_size: -
d_call: TRBD2
j_call: TRBJ2-5
cdr3_nt: TGCGCCAGCAGCTTCGGAGGCTCTAGCGGGGGGGCCTTAGAGACCCAGTACTTC
cdr3_aa: CASSFGGSSGGALETQYF

v_call: TRBV27
clone_size: few
d_call: -
j_call: TRBJ2-7
cdr3_nt: TGTGCCAGCAGTCCTATCTCGATCGGACAGCGAGACTACGAGCAGTACTTC
cdr3_aa: CASSPISIGQRDYEQYF

v_call: TRBV6-5
clone_size: -
d_call: TRBD1
j_call: TRBJ2-3
cdr3_nt: TGTGCCAGCAGTACCCAGGGGGCTTTAACAGATACGCAGTATTTT
cdr3_aa: CASSTQGALTDTQYF

v_call: TRBV28
clone_size: -
d_call: TRBD1
j_call: TRBJ2-7
cdr3_nt: TGTGCCAGCAGTTTACAGGGACAGGGGCCTTCCTACGAGCAGTACTTC
cdr3_aa: CASSLQGQGPSYEQYF

v_call: TRBV2
clone_size: -
d_call: TRBD1
j_call: TRBJ1-5
cdr3_nt: TGTGCCAGCACCGACCGGACCCAGGGGGGCAATCAGCCCCAGCATTTT
cdr3_aa: CASTDRTQGGNQPQHF

v_call: TRBV6-2/TRBV6-3
clone_size: few
d_call: -
j_call: TRBJ1-1
cdr3_nt: TGTGCCAGCAGTTCTCAGGTAATGAACACTGAAGCTTTCTTT
cdr3_aa: CASSSQVMNTEAFF

v_call: TRBV4-1
clone_size: -
d_call: -
j_call: TRBJ1-6
cdr3_nt: TGCGCCAGCAGCCTGTGGACAGATACCAACTATAATTCACCCCTCCACTTT
cdr3_aa: CASSLWTDTNYNSPLHF

v_call: TRBV28
clone_size: -
d_call: -
j_call: TRBJ1-6
cdr3_nt: TGTGCCAGCAGTTTTACATCACCCACCTCACCCCTCCACTTT
cdr3_aa: CASSFTSPTSPLHF

v_call: TRBV9
clone_size: -
d_call: -
j_call: TRBJ1-1
cdr3_nt: TGTGCCAGCAGCGCCGACAGGTGGAACACTGAAGCTTTCTTT
cdr3_aa: CASSADRWNTEAFF

v_call: TRBV19
clone_size: -
d_call: -
j_call: TRBJ1-5
cdr3_nt: TGTGCCAGTAGTCTTCCGGGACCTAATCAGCCCCAGCATTTT
cdr3_aa: CASSLPGPNQPQHF

v_call: TRBV7-6
clone_size: once
d_call: TRBD2
j_call: TRBJ2-1
cdr3_nt: TGTGCCAGCAGCTTGACGGGGGGGCCCAGAACCTACAATGAGCAGTTCTTC
cdr3_aa: CASSLTGGPRTYNEQFF